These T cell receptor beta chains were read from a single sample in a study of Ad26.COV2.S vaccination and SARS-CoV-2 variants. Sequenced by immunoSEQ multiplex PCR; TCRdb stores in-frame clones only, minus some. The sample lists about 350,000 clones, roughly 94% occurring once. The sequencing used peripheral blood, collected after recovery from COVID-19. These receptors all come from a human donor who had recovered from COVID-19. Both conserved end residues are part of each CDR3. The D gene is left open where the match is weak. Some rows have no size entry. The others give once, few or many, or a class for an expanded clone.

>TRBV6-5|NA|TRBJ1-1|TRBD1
TGTGCCAGCAGTTACCGCGGACAGGTGAACACTGAAGCTTTCTTT
CASSYRGQVNTEAFF
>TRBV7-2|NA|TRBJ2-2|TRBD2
TGTGCCAGCAGCTCGTCTCTAGCGGGGGGAGGGGCCGGGGAGCTGTTTTTT
CASSSSLAGGGAGELFF
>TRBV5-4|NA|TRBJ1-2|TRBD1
TGTGCCAGCAGCCTACCGACAGGGTCTAACTATGGCTACACCTTC
CASSLPTGSNYGYTF
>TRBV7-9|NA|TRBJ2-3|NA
TGTGCCAGCAGCTTAGATGGGTATACGCAGTATTTT
CASSLDGYTQYF
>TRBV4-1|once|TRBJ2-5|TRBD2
TGCGCCAGCAGCCAACGCAGGACTAGCGGGGGGGCGGGGGAGACCCAGTACTTC
CASSQRRTSGGAGETQYF
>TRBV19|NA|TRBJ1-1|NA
TGTGCCAGTAGGGTCAGGGAGGGGAACACTGAAGCTTTCTTT
CASRVREGNTEAFF
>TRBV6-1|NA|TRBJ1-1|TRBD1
TGTGCCAGCAGTGAAAGGTTCGGGACAGCTACAATGAACACTGAAGCTTTCTTT
CASSERFGTATMNTEAFF
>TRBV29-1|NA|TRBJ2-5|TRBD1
TGCAGCGTTGGGGGGACAGGTCGAGAGACCCAGTACTTC
CSVGGTGRETQYF
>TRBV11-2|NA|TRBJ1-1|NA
TGTGCCAGCAGCACCCAGGAGGGGACTGAAGCTTTCTTT
CASSTQEGTEAFF
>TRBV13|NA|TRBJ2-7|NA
TGTGCCAGCAGCGAAGGACAGAACTACGAGCAGTACTTC
CASSEGQNYEQYF
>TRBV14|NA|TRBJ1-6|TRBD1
TGTGCCAGCAGCCAAGAAAGTGGTCGCGGACAGGGTAGATCACCCCTCCACTTT
CASSQESGRGQGRSPLHF
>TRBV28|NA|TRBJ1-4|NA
TGTGCCTCATATCCCAGGGTCGACGATGAAAAACTGTTTTTT
CASYPRVDDEKLFF
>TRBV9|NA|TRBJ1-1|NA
TGTGCCAGCAGCGTAGGGGGACGGGACACTGAAGCTTTCTTT
CASSVGGRDTEAFF
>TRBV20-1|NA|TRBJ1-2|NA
TGCAGTGCTAGTTCCCCCCGGGACACCAATCCATATGGCTACACCTTC
CSASSPRDTNPYGYTF
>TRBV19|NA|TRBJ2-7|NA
TGTGCCAGTAGCCAACAAACGGTGGGCGAGCAGTACTTC
CASSQQTVGEQYF
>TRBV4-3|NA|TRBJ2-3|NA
TGCGCCAGCAGCCAAGGCGGTCTAGATACGCAGTATTTT
CASSQGGLDTQYF
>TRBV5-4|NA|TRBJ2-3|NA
TGTGCCAGCAGCTCCGACTCGAGGGGCACAGATACGCAGTATTTT
CASSSDSRGTDTQYF
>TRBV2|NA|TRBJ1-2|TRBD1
TGTGCCAGCACTCAGGACAGGCTCCAGGTGATAGGCTACACCTTC
CASTQDRLQVIGYTF
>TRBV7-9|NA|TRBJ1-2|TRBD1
TGTGCCAGCACCAGGACAGGGGTGGATGGCTACACCTTC
CASTRTGVDGYTF
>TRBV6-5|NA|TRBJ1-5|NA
TGTGCCAGCACTCAGGGCCAGGGTCAGCCCCAGCATTTT
CASTQGQGQPQHF
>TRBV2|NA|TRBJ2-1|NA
TGTGCCAGCAGTGGACTGGGTTATGGACATGAGCAGTTCTTC
CASSGLGYGHEQFF
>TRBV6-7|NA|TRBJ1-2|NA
TGTGCCAGCAGTTACTTTCGTGGCTACACCTTC
CASSYFRGYTF
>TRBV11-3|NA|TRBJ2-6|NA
TGTGCCAGCAGCCTGGCCGGCTCTGGGGCCAACGTCCTGACTTTC
CASSLAGSGANVLTF